Listed below are T cell receptor beta chains from one sample, sequenced in a study of shared clonotypes between healthy human individuals. Some clones are missing from TCRdb's copy, which holds only in-frame ones; the method was immunoSEQ multiplex PCR. The sample consists of about 680,000 clones, 55% to 85% of them appearing once. Material for sequencing was memory CD4+ T cells sorted from blood. The receptors were sampled from a woman in her 30s in good health. Each CDR3 is given with its conserved first and last residue. A D gene is named only where the DNA matches it firmly. Size tells how often a clone was seen (once, few, many) or the class of an expanded clone, and some rows leave it out.

V	D	J	size	CDR3	DNA
TRBV11-2	TRBD1	TRBJ2-5	NA	CASRRQGGSETQYF	TGTGCCAGCAGGCGACAGGGGGGAAGTGAGACCCAGTACTTC
TRBV28	NA	TRBJ2-1	NA	CASSFAPDYYNEQFF	TGTGCCAGCAGTTTCGCGCCGGATTACTACAATGAGCAGTTCTTC
TRBV29-1	NA	TRBJ2-7	NA	CSVSHRTAYEQYF	TGCAGCGTTAGCCACCGGACAGCCTACGAGCAGTACTTC
TRBV6-6	NA	TRBJ2-5	NA	CASSYSAVQETQYF	TGTGCCAGCAGTTACTCGGCAGTCCAAGAGACCCAGTACTTC
TRBV29-1	TRBD1	TRBJ1-1	NA	CSVITQGAFTEAFF	TGCAGCGTTATAACTCAGGGGGCGTTCACTGAAGCTTTCTTT
TRBV28	TRBD1	TRBJ1-2	NA	CASSAQGLGYTF	TGTGCCAGCAGCGCACAGGGGCTCGGCTACACCTTC
TRBV1	NA	TRBJ1-2	NA	CTSSPPRRGARDYGYTF	TGCACCAGCAGCCCACCCAGGCGGGGGGCCCGAGACTATGGCTACACCTTC
TRBV19	NA	TRBJ2-1	NA	CASSIQGIIYNEQFF	TGTGCCAGTAGTATACAGGGGATCATCTACAATGAGCAGTTCTTC
TRBV11-1	NA	TRBJ2-3	NA	CASSQGKSTDTQYF	TGTGCCAGCAGCCAAGGGAAAAGCACAGATACGCAGTATTTT
TRBV7-9	NA	TRBJ2-1	NA	CASSLADSNEQFF	TGTGCCAGCAGCTTAGCGGACTCCAATGAGCAGTTCTTC
TRBV28	NA	TRBJ1-4	once	CASAGGSNEKLFF	TGTGCCAGCGCGGGGGGCTCTAATGAAAAACTGTTTTTT
TRBV9	TRBD2	TRBJ2-1	NA	CASSVSLADNEQFF	TGTGCCAGCAGCGTTTCACTAGCGGACAATGAGCAGTTCTTC
TRBV19	NA	TRBJ1-5	NA	CASSMQENQPQHF	TGTGCCAGTAGTATGCAAGAGAACCAGCCCCAGCATTTT
TRBV28	NA	TRBJ2-1	NA	CASRATSYNEQFF	TGTGCCAGCAGGGCTACATCGTACAATGAGCAGTTCTTC
TRBV19	NA	TRBJ2-1	once	CASSISGVNEQFF	TGTGCCAGTAGTATTTCAGGGGTTAATGAGCAGTTCTTC
TRBV28	TRBD1	TRBJ1-1	NA	CASSEPVGGGNTEAFF	TGTGCCAGCAGTGAACCTGTAGGGGGCGGAAACACTGAAGCTTTCTTT
TRBV28	TRBD1	TRBJ2-2	NA	CASSLSTGQGGVLLFF	TGTGCCAGCAGTTTATCCACGGGACAGGGAGGGGTATTGCTGTTTTTT
TRBV28	NA	TRBJ2-1	NA	CASSAPGGPESEQFF	TGTGCCAGCAGTGCCCCTGGGGGGCCGGAGAGTGAGCAGTTCTTC
TRBV6-5	TRBD1	TRBJ2-7	once	CASRAWTGNNYEQYF	TGTGCCAGCAGAGCCTGGACAGGAAACAACTACGAGCAGTACTTC
TRBV7-9	NA	TRBJ2-7	NA	CASSTTGGVEQYF	TGTGCCAGCAGTACTACAGGGGGGGTCGAGCAGTACTTC
TRBV7-6	TRBD1	TRBJ1-5	once	CASSLRQGNQPQHF	TGTGCCAGCAGCTTGAGACAGGGGAATCAGCCCCAGCATTTT
TRBV6-4	TRBD1	TRBJ1-4	NA	CASSDGTGGEKLFF	TGTGCCAGCAGTGACGGGACAGGGGGCGAAAAACTGTTTTTT
TRBV6-6	NA	TRBJ1-2	NA	CASFAEEGYTF	TGTGCCAGCTTCGCAGAAGAAGGCTACACCTTC
TRBV5-1	TRBD2	TRBJ2-5	NA	CASSLSSGIQETQYF	TGCGCCAGCAGCTTGAGCAGCGGGATCCAAGAGACCCAGTACTTC
TRBV7-9	NA	TRBJ1-1	NA	CASRGLGQKNTEAFF	TGTGCCAGTCGCGGCCTGGGACAAAAGAACACTGAAGCTTTCTTT
TRBV19	NA	TRBJ2-7	NA	CASGGELEQYF	TGTGCCAGTGGAGGAGAACTCGAGCAGTACTTC
TRBV6-6	TRBD1	TRBJ1-1	NA	CASSSGTGNTEAFF	TGTGCCAGCAGTTCCGGGACAGGGAACACTGAAGCTTTCTTT
TRBV4-2	TRBD1	TRBJ2-5	NA	CASSFGQGAGGTQYF	TGTGCCAGCAGCTTTGGACAGGGGGCTGGCGGGACCCAGTACTTC
TRBV28	TRBD2	TRBJ2-3	NA	CASSHALAGVADTQYF	TGTGCCAGCAGTCACGCACTAGCGGGAGTGGCAGATACGCAGTATTTT
TRBV19	NA	TRBJ2-5	once	CASSIVFKGLASQETQYF	TGTGCCAGTAGTATAGTGTTTAAGGGACTTGCATCCCAAGAGACCCAGTACTTC
TRBV5-1	NA	TRBJ2-1	NA	CASSLGQLYNEQFF	TGCGCCAGCAGCTTGGGGCAGCTCTACAATGAGCAGTTCTTC
TRBV2	TRBD2	TRBJ2-1	NA	CASSEGDGVAGADEQFF	TGTGCCAGCAGTGAAGGGGATGGGGTAGCGGGAGCTGATGAGCAGTTCTTC
TRBV11-1	NA	TRBJ1-5	few	CASSLQRDQPQHF	TGTGCCAGCAGCTTACAGCGAGATCAGCCCCAGCATTTT
TRBV19	NA	TRBJ1-1	NA	CASQTGTLNTEAFF	TGTGCCAGCCAGACCGGGACACTGAACACTGAAGCTTTCTTT
TRBV6-5	NA	TRBJ1-2	few	CASSSGLNYGYTF	TGTGCCAGCAGTTCGGGACTGAACTATGGCTACACCTTC
TRBV27	TRBD2	TRBJ2-7	NA	CASSSGVWGLAEYEQYF	TGTGCCAGCAGTTCAGGGGTTTGGGGACTAGCGGAATACGAGCAGTACTTC
TRBV18	NA	TRBJ1-5	once	CASSPKAIVADPIWGESNQPQHF	TGTGCCAGCTCACCGAAGGCGATCGTGGCGGACCCGATTTGGGGAGAAAGCAATCAGCCCCAGCATTTT
TRBV27	NA	TRBJ2-7	NA	CASILRDKSYEQYF	TGTGCCAGCATTCTCCGGGACAAGTCCTACGAGCAGTACTTC
TRBV28	TRBD1	TRBJ2-7	NA	CALRTGGGEQYF	TGTGCCCTACGGACAGGGGGCGGCGAGCAGTACTTC
TRBV6-1	NA	TRBJ1-5	NA	CASKSGASNQPQHF	TGTGCCAGCAAAAGCGGGGCTAGCAATCAGCCCCAGCATTTT
TRBV20-1	NA	TRBJ2-5	NA	CSAMALGTQYF	TGCAGTGCTATGGCCCTTGGGACCCAGTACTTC
TRBV5-4	NA	TRBJ2-1	NA	CASSLGGTSPHNEQFF	TGTGCCAGCAGCTTGGGGGGGACTTCTCCTCACAATGAGCAGTTCTTC
TRBV10-3	TRBD2	TRBJ2-1	NA	CAISERTSGSDEQFF	TGTGCCATCAGTGAGCGGACTAGCGGGAGCGATGAGCAGTTCTTC
TRBV5-1	TRBD2	TRBJ2-5	NA	CASSPGTSGVTQYF	TGCGCCAGCAGCCCCGGGACTAGCGGTGTGACCCAGTACTTC
TRBV10-1	TRBD2	TRBJ2-7	once	CASSRGGSYEQYF	TGCGCCAGCAGTCGGGGGGGCTCCTACGAGCAGTACTTC
TRBV6-6	NA	TRBJ1-5	NA	CASSYGGDRYQPQHF	TGTGCCAGCAGTTACGGGGGGGACCGGTATCAGCCCCAGCATTTT
TRBV6-1	TRBD2	TRBJ2-7	NA	CASSEWGGREYEQYF	TGTGCCAGCAGTGAATGGGGCGGGAGGGAATACGAGCAGTACTTC
TRBV5-4	TRBD1	TRBJ2-1	NA	CASSLVLLGQGFNEQFF	TGTGCCAGCAGTTTGGTTCTTTTGGGACAGGGATTCAATGAGCAGTTCTTC
TRBV20-1	NA	TRBJ2-1	NA	CSAQRDGEQFF	TGCAGTGCTCAAAGGGACGGTGAGCAGTTCTTC